Shown below are 24 T cell receptor beta chains from a single sample sequenced in a study of human versus mouse CDR3 diversity and MHC coevolution (dated by TCRdb to about 2017). The receptor library was made with the immunoSEQ multiplex PCR assay. This is the immuneACCESS table as TCRdb keeps it, with only in-frame sequences that have V and J called. A part of the clones is gone; compared with another copy, unresolved V genes explain less than half, and the rest is unexplained. The sample yields roughly 86,000 clones; about 93% were counted once. The ten biggest clones cover about 1.4% of the sample. The sample taken for sequencing was naive CD4+ T cells from blood. The cell subset or site label for this specimen denotes: CD45RO-negative CD62L-positive naive CD4 T cells. Source of these receptors: a person aged 30 to 69 in good health.

This clone has only one observation. The rearrangement joins TRBV5-4 to TRBJ1-2, with TRBD1 matching 9 bases. The V gene end was trimmed by 6 bases and the J gene end by 4 bases; junction bases not matched to a gene: 7. This CDR3 comprises 14 residues. CDR1 SGHNT and CDR2 YYREEE come from the germline V gene (reference sequence). In DNA form, the CDR3 reads TGTGCCAGCAACTTAATGACAGGGGGCTATGGCTACACCTTC. It specifies CASNLMTGGYGYTF.

The chain is built from TRBV12-5 and TRBJ2-3, with TRBD2 matching over 7 bases. J lost 1 base, V lost 0 bases, and 4 bases had no gene match. Per germline, CDR1 LGHNT and CDR2 FRNRAP. There are 16 residues in the CDR3. In DNA form, the CDR3 reads TGTGCTAGTGGTTTGGTACTGGCGGGGGGCACAGATACGCAGTATTTT. Protein: CASGLVLAGGTDTQYF.

This rearrangement joins TRBV7-3 to TRBJ2-1; 8 bases fit TRBD1. CDR3 length equals 20 residues. Trimming took 9 bases from V and 0 from J; bases not matched to a gene: 22. CDR1 is SGHTA, CDR2 FQGTGA, per germline. Here the CDR3 reads CASSVNYPDRGRSSYNEQFF. DNA of the CDR3: TGTGCCAGTTCCGTCAATTACCCCGACAGGGGAAGGAGCTCCTACAATGAGCAGTTCTTC.

This rearrangement joins TRBV28 to TRBJ1-1; 7 positions match TRBD1. The CDR3 covers 15 residues. Per germline, CDR1 MDHEN and CDR2 SYDVKM. Germline trimming cut 6 bases from V and 5 bases from J; bases unmatched to any gene: 12. The DNA for the CDR3 is TGTGCCAGCAGGTCCCAGGAGGGGGCTGGGACTGAAGCTTTCTTT. Protein: CASRSQEGAGTEAFF.

The CDR3 coding sequence is TGTGCCAGCAGTTTCATAACAGGGGGCAATAATGAGCAGTTCTTC. Its translation: CASSFITGGNNEQFF. This chain joins TRBV28 and TRBJ2-1, with 9 bases that match TRBD1. The germline CDR1 and CDR2 sequences are MDHEN and SYDVKM. This CDR3 has 15 residues. After removal of 3 bases from V and 7 bases from J, the junction contained 7 bases not matched to a gene.

This chain connects TRBV27 to TRBJ1-1; D remains ambiguous. The V end was cut by 4 bases, the J end by 5 bases, with 14 bases between. Germline CDR1 and CDR2: MNHEY and SMNVEV (reference sequence). This CDR3 spans 14 amino acids. CDR3 DNA sequence: TGTGCCAGCAGTTACAGTCGATTCGGAACTGAAGCTTTCTTT. Its protein product is CASSYSRFGTEAFF.

This chain uses TRBV7-2 with TRBJ1-1, with 7 bases that match TRBD1. Germline-derived CDR1 and CDR2 are SGHTA and FQGNSA. V gave up 4 bases and J gave up 2 bases; unmatched junction bases: 4. The CDR3 spans 14 residues. CDR3 sequence: CASSYDRVNTEAFF. The CDR3 bases are TGTGCCAGCAGCTATGACAGGGTTAACACTGAAGCTTTCTTT.

The chain has TRBV7-2 and TRBJ2-2; D possibly corresponds to TRBD1 (6 bases). Per germline, CDR1 SGHTA and CDR2 FQGNSA. The V and J ends lost 5 bases and 2 bases respectively, with 12 bases between them. CDR3 length: 15 residues. In DNA form, the CDR3 reads TGTGCCAGCAGCCAACAGGGATCCAACACCGGGGAGCTGTTTTTT. This sequence encodes CASSQQGSNTGELFF. The entire variable domain, with the rest obtained from reference TRBV7-2 and TRBJ2-2, is as follows: GAGVSQSPSNKVTEKGKDVELRCDPISGHTALYWYRQSLGQGLEFLIYFQGNSAPDKSGLPSDRFSAERTGGSVSTLTIQRTQQEDSAVYLCASSQQGSNTGELFFGEGSRLTVL.

The genes are TRBV6-1 and TRBJ1-2; 11 positions match TRBD1. The V gene end was trimmed by 8 bases and the J gene end by 6 bases; junction bases not matched to a gene: 5. The CDR3 runs to 13 residues. The germline gives CDR1 MNHNS, CDR2 SASEGT. DNA for the CDR3: TGTGCCAGCCACCTGGACAGGGGGCATGGCTACACCTTC. As protein: CASHLDRGHGYTF.

The V gene is TRBV9, the J gene TRBJ2-1; unclear D gene. V lost 5 bases and J lost 4, with 16 bases in between. CDR3 length: 15 residues. Germline V CDR1 and CDR2: SGDLS, YYNGEE. The CDR3 nucleotides read TGTGCCAGCAGTCTGTCTAGTACTCCTTACAATGAGCAGTTCTTC. Residues: CASSLSSTPYNEQFF.

The rearrangement links TRBV15 to TRBJ2-1; TRBD1 matches 7 bases. This CDR3 spans 14 amino acids. Germline V gene lookup returns CDR1 LNHNV and CDR2 YYDKDF (reference sequence). Losses at the gene ends were 8 bases for V and 4 bases for J; bases not matched to a gene: 8. The CDR3 here is CATQRGTAYNEQFF. The CDR3 nucleotides are TGTGCCACCCAAAGGGGGACAGCTTACAATGAGCAGTTCTTC.

J is TRBJ1-1 and V is TRBV19; the match to TRBD1 covers 9 bases. From germline, CDR1 is LNHDA and CDR2 SQIVND (reference sequence). The CDR3 sequence is 15 residues long. J gave up 1 base and V 5 bases, and 5 bases lay outside the gene matches. In nucleotides, the CDR3 is TGTGCCAGTAGTGTGGGACAGGGACAGAACACTGAAGCTTTCTTT. Translating gives CASSVGQGQNTEAFF.

Written as DNA, the CDR3 is TGTGCCAGCAGCTTAGGTGGAGCTGGCTCCTACGAGCAGTACTTC. Translation: CASSLGGAGSYEQYF. The chain is built from TRBV7-6 and TRBJ2-7; D is ambiguous. Looked up from germline, CDR1 is SGHVS and CDR2 is FNYEAQ. The V gene lost 1 base and the J gene lost 0 bases, with 10 bases spanning the gap. The CDR3 has 15 amino acids. The whole variable domain, remainder taken from reference TRBV7-6 and TRBJ2-7, is GAGVSQSPRYKVTKRGQDVALRCDPISGHVSLYWYRQALGQGPEFLTYFNYEAQQDKSGLPNDRFSAERPEGSISTLTIQRTEQRDSAMYRCASSLGGAGSYEQYFGPGTRLTVT.

V usage is TRBV6-6 and J usage is TRBJ1-2; no definite D call. CDR1 and CDR2 from the germline V gene are MNHNY and SVGAGI (reference sequence). Trimming removed 7 bases from V and 4 bases from J, with 16 bases in between. This CDR3 is 14 amino acids long. The CDR3 nucleotides are TGTGCCAGCATTTTCGGCCCGACGGGCTATGGCTACACCTTC. Its protein is CASIFGPTGYGYTF.

This sequence joins TRBV5-1 and TRBJ2-1; 8 bases map to TRBD2. With 4 bases clipped from V and 7 bases from J, the junction kept 4 bases outside the gene matches. In germline, CDR1 is SGHRS, CDR2 YFSETQ. CDR3 length: 13 amino acids. The CDR3 loop is CASSQRGPNEQFF. The DNA for the CDR3 is TGCGCCAGCAGCCAGCGGGGGCCTAATGAGCAGTTCTTC. Full variable domain (rest looked up from reference TRBV5-1 and TRBJ2-1): KAGVTQTPRYLIKTRGQQVTLSCSPISGHRSVSWYQQTPGQGLQFLFEYFSETQRNKGNFPGRFSGRQFSNSRSEMNVSTLELGDSALYLCASSQRGPNEQFFGPGTRLTVL.

The rearrangement uses TRBV2 and TRBJ2-5; D remains ambiguous. This CDR3 spans 12 amino acids. Trimming removed 2 bases at V and 4 bases at J, with 5 bases between. Germline V gives CDR1 SNHLY, CDR2 FYNNEI. CDR3 amino acids: CASSEIGETQYF. The CDR3 coding sequence is TGTGCCAGCAGTGAAATCGGAGAGACCCAGTACTTC. The full variable domain, completed using reference TRBV2 and TRBJ2-5, is EPEVTQTPSHQVTQMGQEVILRCVPISNHLYFYWYRQILGQKVEFLVSFYNNEISEKSEIFDDQFSVERPDGSNFTLKIRSTKLEDSAMYFCASSEIGETQYFGPGTRLLVL.

The gene calls are TRBV29-1 and TRBJ2-7, with D possibly TRBD1 on 6 matching bases. This CDR3 region has 14 residues. Germline CDR1 reads SQVTM; CDR2 reads ANQGSEA. With 5 bases removed from V and 5 bases from J, the gap between germline ends came to 19 bases. The DNA of the CDR3 is TGCAGCGTTTTCACAGGGCCCTTTCCGCACGAGCAGTACTTC. This encodes CSVFTGPFPHEQYF.

The CDR3 DNA sequence: TGTGCCAGCAGCTCGGGACTTCGACAGGGGGACTACGAGCAGTACTTC. Translated: CASSSGLRQGDYEQYF. The V gene is TRBV5-4, the J gene TRBJ2-5; 9 bases are a match to TRBD1. The DNA end is more similar to TRBJ2-7, so the J call may be wrong. Germline CDR1 SGHNT, CDR2 YYREEE (reference sequence). CDR3 length: 16 residues.

The CDR3 sequence: CSAKGRDAFF. CDR3 sequence (DNA): TGCAGTGCTAAGGGCAGGGATGCTTTCTTT. This sequence joins TRBV20-1 and TRBJ1-1, with a possible D match to TRBD1 (5 bases). Germline lookup yields CDR1 DFQATT and CDR2 SNEGSKA (reference sequence). This CDR3 comprises 10 residues. Between the trimmed V and J ends, which lost 4 bases and 11 bases, there was a span of 11 bases.

The chain carries TRBV7-2 and TRBJ1-2, with TRBD1 identical over 9 bases. With 5 bases clipped from V and 6 bases from J, the junction kept 4 bases outside the gene matches. Per the germline V gene, CDR1 is SGHTA and CDR2 is FQGNSA. CDR3 length equals 13 residues. This CDR3 is CASSLGTGNGYTF. In nucleotides, the CDR3 is TGTGCCAGCAGCCTTGGGACAGGGAATGGCTACACCTTC.

The chain links TRBV19 to TRBJ2-5; a possible D gene is TRBD2 (5 bases). CDR3 size: 13 residues. In germline, CDR1 is LNHDA, CDR2 SQIVND (reference sequence). V was cut by 7 bases and J by 4 bases, with 13 bases left in between. CDR3 region: CASNAGPRETQYF. In DNA form, the CDR3 reads TGTGCCAGTAATGCGGGCCCAAGAGAGACCCAGTACTTC.

This clone was counted between two and nine times. The rearrangement joins TRBV2 to TRBJ1-5; the D is unclear. V was cut by 5 bases and J by 3 bases, with 8 bases left in between. CDR3 length equals 13 residues. Germline V lookup: CDR1 SNHLY, CDR2 FYNNEI. CDR3 loop: CASSPEFNQPQHF. DNA for the CDR3: TGTGCCAGCAGTCCAGAATTCAATCAGCCCCAGCATTTT.

The rearrangement links TRBV5-6 to TRBJ2-5; D is uncertain. V lost 4 bases, J lost 7 bases, and 23 bases lay in between. Germline lookup yields CDR1 SGHDT and CDR2 YYEEEE. The CDR3 length is 16 residues. The CDR3 nucleotides are TGTGCCAGCAGCCCTCAGGCGCAGGCTCAAGAAGGGACCCAGTACTTC. The encoded protein is CASSPQAQAQEGTQYF.

The chain has TRBV5-1 and TRBJ1-5; the D is unclear. The germline V and J ends were trimmed by 2 bases and 4 bases, with 13 bases remaining between them. CDR3 length equals 15 residues. Germline CDR1 is SGHRS and CDR2 is YFSETQ. DNA for the CDR3: TGCGCCAGCAGCTTAGACGGGAGATTAAATCAGCCCCAGCATTTT. Amino acids: CASSLDGRLNQPQHF.